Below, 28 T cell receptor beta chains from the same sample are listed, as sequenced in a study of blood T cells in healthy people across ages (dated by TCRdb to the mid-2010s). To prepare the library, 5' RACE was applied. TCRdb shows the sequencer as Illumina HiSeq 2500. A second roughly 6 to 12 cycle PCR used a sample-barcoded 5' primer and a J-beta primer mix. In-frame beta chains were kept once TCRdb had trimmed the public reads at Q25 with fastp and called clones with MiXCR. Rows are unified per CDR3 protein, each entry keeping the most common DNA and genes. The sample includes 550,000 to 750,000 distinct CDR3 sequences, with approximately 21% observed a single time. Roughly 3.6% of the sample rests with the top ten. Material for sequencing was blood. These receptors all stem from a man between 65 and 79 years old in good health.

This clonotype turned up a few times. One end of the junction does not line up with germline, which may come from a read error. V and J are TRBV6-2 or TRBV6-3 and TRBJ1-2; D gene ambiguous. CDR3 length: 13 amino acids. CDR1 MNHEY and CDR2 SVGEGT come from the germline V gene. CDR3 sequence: CASSHDLGLVRGF. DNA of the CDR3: TGTGCCAGCAGTCACGACTTGGGCCTAGTTCGAGGCTTC.

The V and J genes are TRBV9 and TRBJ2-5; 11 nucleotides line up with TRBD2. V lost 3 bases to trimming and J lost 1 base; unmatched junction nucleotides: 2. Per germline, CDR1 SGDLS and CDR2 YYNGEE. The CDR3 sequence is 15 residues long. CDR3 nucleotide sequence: TGTGCCAGCAGCGATCTAGCGGGAGGCCAAGAGACCCAGTACTTC. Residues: CASSDLAGGQETQYF.

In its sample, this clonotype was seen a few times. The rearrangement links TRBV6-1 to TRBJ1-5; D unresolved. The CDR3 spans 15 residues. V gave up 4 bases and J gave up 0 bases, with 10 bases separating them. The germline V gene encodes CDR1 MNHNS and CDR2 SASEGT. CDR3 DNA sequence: TGTGCCAGCAGTGGGTCGGGTTATAGCAATCAGCCCCAGCATTTT. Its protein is CASSGSGYSNQPQHF.

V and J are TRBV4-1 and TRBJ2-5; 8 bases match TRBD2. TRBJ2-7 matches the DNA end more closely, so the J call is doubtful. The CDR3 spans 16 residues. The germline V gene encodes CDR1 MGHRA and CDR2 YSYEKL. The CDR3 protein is CASSQTTSESSYEQYF. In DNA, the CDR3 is TGCGCCAGCAGCCAGACGACTAGCGAGAGCTCCTACGAGCAGTACTTC.

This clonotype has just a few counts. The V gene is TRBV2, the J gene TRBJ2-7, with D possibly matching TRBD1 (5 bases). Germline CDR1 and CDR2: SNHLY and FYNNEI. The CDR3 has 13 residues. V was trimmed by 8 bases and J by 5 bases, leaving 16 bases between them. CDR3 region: CASVAGIGNEQYF. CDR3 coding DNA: TGTGCCAGCGTCGCAGGGATTGGGAACGAGCAGTACTTC.

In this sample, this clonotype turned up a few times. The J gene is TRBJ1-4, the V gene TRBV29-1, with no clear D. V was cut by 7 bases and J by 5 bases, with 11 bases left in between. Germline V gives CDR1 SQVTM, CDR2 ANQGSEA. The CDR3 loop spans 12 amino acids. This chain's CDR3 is CSGRDSNEKLFF. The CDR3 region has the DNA TGCAGCGGGAGGGATTCAAATGAAAAACTGTTTTTT.

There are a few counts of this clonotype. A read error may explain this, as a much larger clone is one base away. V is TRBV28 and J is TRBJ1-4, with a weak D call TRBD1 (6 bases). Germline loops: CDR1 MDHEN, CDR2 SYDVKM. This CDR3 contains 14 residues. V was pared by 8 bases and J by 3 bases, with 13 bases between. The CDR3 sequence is CASGSGVSNEKLFF. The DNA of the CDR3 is TGTGCCAGCGGATCAGGGGTATCTAATGAAAAACTGTTTTTT.

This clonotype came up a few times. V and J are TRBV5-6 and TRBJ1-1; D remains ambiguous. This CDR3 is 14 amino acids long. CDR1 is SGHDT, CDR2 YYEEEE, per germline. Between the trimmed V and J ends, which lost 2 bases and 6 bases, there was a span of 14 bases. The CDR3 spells CASSFGVRAPEAFF. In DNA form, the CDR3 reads TGTGCCAGCAGCTTCGGGGTCCGGGCCCCTGAAGCTTTCTTT.

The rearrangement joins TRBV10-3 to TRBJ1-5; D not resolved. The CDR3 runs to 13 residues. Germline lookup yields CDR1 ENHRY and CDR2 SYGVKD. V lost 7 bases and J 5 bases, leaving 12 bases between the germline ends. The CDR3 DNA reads TGTGCCATCAAGGGTGGGGTAGATCAGCCCCAGCATTTT. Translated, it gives CAIKGGVDQPQHF.

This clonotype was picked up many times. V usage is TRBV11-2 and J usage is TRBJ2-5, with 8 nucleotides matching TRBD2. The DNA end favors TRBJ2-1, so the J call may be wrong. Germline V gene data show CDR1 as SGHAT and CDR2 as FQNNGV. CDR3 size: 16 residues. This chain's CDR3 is CASSLSREGPINEQFF. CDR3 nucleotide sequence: TGTGCCAGCAGCTTAAGTCGGGAGGGCCCCATCAATGAGCAGTTCTTC.

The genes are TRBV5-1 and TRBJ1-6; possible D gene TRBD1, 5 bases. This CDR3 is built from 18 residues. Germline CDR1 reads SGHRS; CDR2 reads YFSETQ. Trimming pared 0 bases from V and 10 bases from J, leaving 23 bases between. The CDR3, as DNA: TGCGCCAGCAGCTTGGCTGCCACGGACAAACATTATAGGTCACCCCTCCACTTT. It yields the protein CASSLAATDKHYRSPLHF.

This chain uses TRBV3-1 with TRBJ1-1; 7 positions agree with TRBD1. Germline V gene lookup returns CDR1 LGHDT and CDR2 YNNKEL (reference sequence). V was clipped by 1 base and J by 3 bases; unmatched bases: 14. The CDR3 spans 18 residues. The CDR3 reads CASSQAATLGGVYTEAFF. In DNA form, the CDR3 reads TGTGCCAGCAGCCAAGCTGCGACGTTAGGGGGCGTGTACACTGAAGCTTTCTTT. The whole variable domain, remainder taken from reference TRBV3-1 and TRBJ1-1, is DTAVSQTPKYLVTQMGNDKSIKCEQNLGHDTMYWYKQDSKKFLKIMFSYNNKELIINETVPNRFSPKSPDKAHLNLHINSLELGDSAVYFCASSQAATLGGVYTEAFFGQGTRLTVV.

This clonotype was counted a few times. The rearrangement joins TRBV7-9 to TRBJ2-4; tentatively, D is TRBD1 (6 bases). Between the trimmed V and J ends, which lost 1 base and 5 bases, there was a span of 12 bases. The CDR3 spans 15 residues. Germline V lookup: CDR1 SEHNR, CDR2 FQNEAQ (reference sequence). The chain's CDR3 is CASSLVTAGENIQYF. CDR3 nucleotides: TGTGCCAGCAGCTTAGTAACGGCAGGGGAAAACATTCAGTACTTC.

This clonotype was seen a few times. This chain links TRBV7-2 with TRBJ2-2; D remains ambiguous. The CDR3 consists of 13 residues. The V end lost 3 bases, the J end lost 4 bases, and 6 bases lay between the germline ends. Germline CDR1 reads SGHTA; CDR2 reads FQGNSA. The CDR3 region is CASSFGTTGELFF. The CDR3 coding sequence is TGTGCCAGCAGCTTTGGAACCACCGGGGAGCTGTTTTTT.

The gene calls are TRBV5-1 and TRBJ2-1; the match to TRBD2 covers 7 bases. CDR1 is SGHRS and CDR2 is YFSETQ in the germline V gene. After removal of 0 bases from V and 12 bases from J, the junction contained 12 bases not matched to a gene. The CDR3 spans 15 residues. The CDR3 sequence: CASSLGTSNPQLQFF. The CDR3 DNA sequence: TGCGCCAGCAGCTTGGGGACTAGTAACCCCCAATTGCAGTTCTTC.

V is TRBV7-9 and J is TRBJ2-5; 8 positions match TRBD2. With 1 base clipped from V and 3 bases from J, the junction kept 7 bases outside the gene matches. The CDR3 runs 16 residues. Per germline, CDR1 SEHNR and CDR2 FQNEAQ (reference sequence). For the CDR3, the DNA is TGTGCCAGCAGCTTAGGAATCTCGGGAGGGGAAGAGACCCAGTACTTC. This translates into CASSLGISGGEETQYF.

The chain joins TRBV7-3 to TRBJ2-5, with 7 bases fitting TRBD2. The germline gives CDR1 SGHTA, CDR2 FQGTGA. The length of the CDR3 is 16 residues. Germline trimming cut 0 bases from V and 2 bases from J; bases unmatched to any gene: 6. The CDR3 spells CASSLTGGLGQETQYF. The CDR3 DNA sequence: TGTGCCAGCAGCTTAACGGGAGGACTAGGGCAAGAGACCCAGTACTTC.

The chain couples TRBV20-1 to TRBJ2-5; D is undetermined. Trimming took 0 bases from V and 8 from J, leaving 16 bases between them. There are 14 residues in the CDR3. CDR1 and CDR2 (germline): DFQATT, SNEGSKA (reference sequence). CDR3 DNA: TGCAGTGCTAGAGAACCCTCTCATGCCGAAACCCAGTACTTC. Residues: CSAREPSHAETQYF.

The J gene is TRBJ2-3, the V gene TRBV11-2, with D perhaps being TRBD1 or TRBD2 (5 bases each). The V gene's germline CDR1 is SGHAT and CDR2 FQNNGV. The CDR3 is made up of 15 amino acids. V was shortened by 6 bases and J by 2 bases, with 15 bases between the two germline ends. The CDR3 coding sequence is TGTGCCAGCAGTAAGGGGTCTAGCCTCACAGATACGCAGTATTTT. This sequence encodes CASSKGSSLTDTQYF.

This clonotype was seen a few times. CDR3 nucleotides: TGCGCCAGCAGCGCACGACAGGGCAGAGCGAACACTGAAGCTTTCTTT. This translates into CASSARQGRANTEAFF. V gene TRBV5-1 combines with J gene TRBJ1-1, with TRBD1 matching over 7 bases. The CDR3 loop spans 16 amino acids. V lost 4 bases to trimming and J lost 1 base; unmatched junction nucleotides: 10. The V gene's germline CDR1 is SGHRS and CDR2 YFSETQ.

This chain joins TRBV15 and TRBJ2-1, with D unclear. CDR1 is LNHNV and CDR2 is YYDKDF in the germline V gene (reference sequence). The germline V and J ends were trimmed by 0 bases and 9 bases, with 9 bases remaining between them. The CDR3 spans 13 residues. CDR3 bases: TGTGCCACCAGCAGAGATTACCATGGTGAGCAGTTCTTC. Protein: CATSRDYHGEQFF.

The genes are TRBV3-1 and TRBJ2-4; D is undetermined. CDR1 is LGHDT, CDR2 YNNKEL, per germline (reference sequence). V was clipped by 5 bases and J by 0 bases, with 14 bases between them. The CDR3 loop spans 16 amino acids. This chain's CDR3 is CASSSRSGLAKNIQYF. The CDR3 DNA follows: TGTGCCAGCAGCTCTAGGAGTGGTCTAGCCAAAAACATTCAGTACTTC.

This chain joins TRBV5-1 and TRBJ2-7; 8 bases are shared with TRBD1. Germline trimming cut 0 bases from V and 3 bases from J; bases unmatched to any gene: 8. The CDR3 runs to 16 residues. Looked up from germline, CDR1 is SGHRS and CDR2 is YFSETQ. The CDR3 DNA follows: TGCGCCAGCAGCTTGGCCCTCGGGACAGGAGGCTACGAGCAGTACTTC. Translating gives CASSLALGTGGYEQYF.

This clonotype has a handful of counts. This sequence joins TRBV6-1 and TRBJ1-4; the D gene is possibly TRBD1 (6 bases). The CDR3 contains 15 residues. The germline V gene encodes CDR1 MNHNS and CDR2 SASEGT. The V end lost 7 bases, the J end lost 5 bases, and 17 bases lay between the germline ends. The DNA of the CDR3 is TGTGCCAGCATGATGGGTGGGAGGGGGAATGAAAAACTGTTTTTT. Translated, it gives CASMMGGRGNEKLFF.

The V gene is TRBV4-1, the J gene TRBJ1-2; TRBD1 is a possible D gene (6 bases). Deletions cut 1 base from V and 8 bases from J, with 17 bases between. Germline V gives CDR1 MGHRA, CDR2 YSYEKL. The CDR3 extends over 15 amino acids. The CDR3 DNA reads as TGCGCCAGCAGCCAAGTGGATAGGGGGGTAAGGGGCTACACCTTC. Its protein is CASSQVDRGVRGYTF.

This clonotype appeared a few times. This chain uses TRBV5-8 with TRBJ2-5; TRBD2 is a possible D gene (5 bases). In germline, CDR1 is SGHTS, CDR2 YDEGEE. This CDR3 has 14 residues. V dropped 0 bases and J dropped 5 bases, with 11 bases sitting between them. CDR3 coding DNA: TGTGCCAGCAGCTTGGGGGTAGCGACGGAGACCCAGTACTTC. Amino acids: CASSLGVATETQYF.

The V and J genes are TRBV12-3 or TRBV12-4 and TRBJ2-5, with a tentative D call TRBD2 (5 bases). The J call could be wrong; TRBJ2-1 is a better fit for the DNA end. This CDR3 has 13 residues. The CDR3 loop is CASSFFGNNEQFF. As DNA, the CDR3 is TGTGCCAGCAGTTTTTTCGGGAACAATGAGCAGTTCTTC.

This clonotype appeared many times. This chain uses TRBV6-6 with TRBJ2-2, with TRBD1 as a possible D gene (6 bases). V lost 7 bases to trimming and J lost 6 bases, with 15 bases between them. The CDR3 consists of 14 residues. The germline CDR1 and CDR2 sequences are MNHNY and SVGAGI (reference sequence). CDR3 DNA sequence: TGTGCCAGCACCTACAGGGCCTCGGCCGGGGAGCTGTTTTTT. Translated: CASTYRASAGELFF.